The 30 T cell receptor beta chains below come from one sample, sequenced in a study of T-cell memory formation after mild COVID-19. Each CDR3 protein gets one entry after TCRdb re-called the 5' RACE reads with MiXCR. Altogether hundreds of thousands of distinct CDR3 sequences are present, about 17% being singletons, with the ten largest covering under 25%. The material sequenced was PBMCs or a T cell subset sorted from them (not recorded which). The source of these receptors is a man aged 18 to 29 who had mild COVID-19 (a few samples of this study predate the infection). Cell type and time point are not known.

The V and J genes are TRBV5-8 and TRBJ2-1; D not resolved. The V gene's germline CDR1 is SGHTS and CDR2 YDEGEE. The CDR3 covers 15 residues. With 4 bases removed from V and 0 bases from J, the gap between germline ends came to 11 bases. This chain's CDR3 is CASSHRLSSYNEQFF. The DNA of the CDR3 is TGTGCCAGCAGCCACCGACTGAGCTCCTACAATGAGCAGTTCTTC.

V and J are TRBV5-7 and TRBJ2-5; 7 nucleotides align to TRBD1. TRBV5-7 qualifies as an ORF whose function is uncertain. With 3 bases clipped from V and 5 bases from J, the junction kept 10 bases outside the gene matches. The CDR3 loop spans 15 amino acids. The CDR3 region is CASSSDRRSGETQYF. In DNA form, the CDR3 reads TGTGCCAGCAGCTCGGACAGGCGATCCGGGGAGACCCAGTACTTC.

This chain joins TRBV19 and TRBJ1-5, with a possible D match to TRBD1 (6 bases). Germline CDR1 and CDR2: LNHDA and SQIVND (reference sequence). The CDR3 contains 17 residues. V gave up 6 bases and J gave up 0 bases, with 18 bases separating them. CDR3 sequence: CASSPTSGGLSNQPQHF. The CDR3 DNA sequence: TGTGCCAGTAGCCCGACGTCCGGGGGGCTTAGCAATCAGCCCCAGCATTTT.

The rearrangement joins TRBV13 to TRBJ2-5; possible D gene TRBD2, 5 bases. Germline V gene lookup returns CDR1 PRHDT and CDR2 FYEKMQ (reference sequence). The CDR3 runs 15 residues. The ends were cut back, 2 bases at V and 5 bases at J, with 15 bases in the middle. In nucleotides, the CDR3 is TGTGCCAGCAGCTTAACGGGCCCCGGGGAGGAGACCCAGTACTTC. Translating it yields CASSLTGPGEETQYF. Full variable domain (outside the CDR3, taken from reference TRBV13 and TRBJ2-5): AAGVIQSPRHLIKEKRETATLKCYPIPRHDTVYWYQQGPGQDPQFLISFYEKMQSDKGSIPDRFSAQQFSDYHSELNMSSLELGDSALYFCASSLTGPGEETQYFGPGTRLLVL.

The chain employs TRBV6-5 and TRBJ1-6; D uncertain. CDR1 and CDR2 from the germline V gene are MNHEY and SVGAGI. This CDR3 is 13 amino acids long. Trimming removed 7 bases from V and 9 bases from J, with 13 bases in between. The CDR3 loop reads CASTKGSSSPLHF. CDR3 DNA: TGTGCCAGCACAAAGGGATCGAGTTCACCCCTCCACTTT.

This clonotype was recorded a few times. The rearrangement uses TRBV7-8 and TRBJ2-7, with D hard to call. V was clipped by 7 bases and J by 5 bases, with 6 bases between them. The CDR3 is made up of 10 amino acids. Germline-derived CDR1 and CDR2 are SGHVS and FQNEAQ. DNA of the CDR3: TGTGCCAGCACCTCTAACGAGCAGTACTTC. Encoded protein: CASTSNEQYF. The full variable domain, its missing parts supplied by reference TRBV7-8 and TRBJ2-7, is GAGVSQSPRYKVAKRGQDVALRCDPISGHVSLFWYQQALGQGPEFLTYFQNEAQLDKSGLPSDRFFAERPEGSVSTLKIQRTQQEDSAVYLCASTSNEQYFGPGTRLTVT.

The chain joins TRBV6-5 to TRBJ1-1; TRBD1 aligns across 9 bases. The junction had 9 bases not matched to a gene; V was cut back by 0 bases and J by 1 base. CDR1 and CDR2 (germline): MNHEY, SVGAGI. The CDR3 is 18 residues long. The CDR3 loop reads CASSYSMWGQGANTEAFF. CDR3 nucleotide sequence: TGTGCCAGCAGTTACTCGATGTGGGGACAGGGAGCGAACACTGAAGCTTTCTTT.

The V gene is TRBV12-3 or TRBV12-4, the J gene TRBJ1-6, with TRBD1 as a possible D gene (5 bases). This CDR3 region has 12 residues. V was shortened by 1 base and J by 19 bases, with 14 bases between the two germline ends. CDR3 sequence: CASSLGGDRRHF. The CDR3, as DNA: TGTGCCAGCAGTTTAGGGGGGGACCGAAGGCACTTT.

This clonotype has a handful of counts. The chain employs TRBV7-6 and TRBJ1-3, with D tentatively TRBD1 (5 bases). The CDR3 is 18 residues long. V was clipped by 0 bases and J by 2 bases, with 17 bases between them. Per the germline V gene, CDR1 is SGHVS and CDR2 is FNYEAQ. This CDR3 reads CASSLAVRVEGTGNTIYF. CDR3 bases: TGTGCCAGCAGCTTAGCTGTCAGGGTGGAGGGTACTGGAAACACCATATATTTT.

The genes are TRBV29-1 and TRBJ2-7; D may be TRBD1 (5 bases). This CDR3 region has 13 residues. Deletions cut 4 bases from V and 1 base from J, with 11 bases between. In germline, CDR1 is SQVTM, CDR2 ANQGSEA. The CDR3 spells CSVVSSGSYEQYV. The CDR3 nucleotides read TGCAGCGTTGTATCATCAGGGTCCTACGAGCAGTACGTC.

Only a few counts were recorded for this clonotype. The chain employs TRBV10-2 and TRBJ1-1; D uncertain. The CDR3 sequence is 14 residues long. Trimming left V 4 bases short and J 3 bases short, with 12 bases between. The germline V gene encodes CDR1 WSHSY and CDR2 SAAADI. Written as DNA, the CDR3 is TGCGCCAGCAGTGGGGTTCGAGCGGACACTGAAGCTTTCTTT. The encoded protein is CASSGVRADTEAFF.

This clonotype has a handful of counts. This chain joins TRBV11-3 and TRBJ2-2; TRBD1 or TRBD2 may be the D gene (6 bases each). Germline CDR1 SGHNT, CDR2 YENEEA. V shed 0 bases and J shed 7 bases, with 9 bases lying between them. CDR3 length: 14 amino acids. DNA of the CDR3: TGTGCCAGCAGCTTAGAAGGGGGGTACGGGGAGCTGTTTTTT. It is translated as CASSLEGGYGELFF.

The rearrangement joins TRBV7-8 to TRBJ2-7; D not resolved. The germline V gene has CDR1 SGHVS and CDR2 FQNEAQ. The CDR3 sequence is 13 residues long. V lost 4 bases and J lost 4, with 11 bases in between. The CDR3 DNA is TGTGCCAGCAGCTCCGCCCGTCTGTACGAGCAGTACGTC. It specifies CASSSARLYEQYV.

The sample holds a few counts of this clonotype. V is TRBV4-3 and J is TRBJ2-2; TRBD2 is a possible D gene (5 bases). Trimming left V 5 bases short and J 1 base short, with 14 bases between. Germline V gene lookup returns CDR1 LGHNA and CDR2 YSLEER. CDR3 size: 16 residues. The DNA of the CDR3 is TGCGCCAGCAGCTTGGGAGTAAATGTGAACACCGGGGAGCTGTTTTTT. This encodes CASSLGVNVNTGELFF.

This clonotype was counted between two and nine times. The V call is TRBV12-3 or TRBV12-4, the J call TRBJ1-1; D not certain. V was shortened by 6 bases and J by 6 bases, with 11 bases between the two germline ends. The CDR3 spans 12 residues. The CDR3 here is CASSPYLAEAFF. CDR3 DNA: TGTGCCAGCAGCCCTTATTTGGCTGAAGCTTTCTTT.

V and J are TRBV7-2 and TRBJ2-5; weak D call: TRBD1 (6 bases). With 5 bases removed from V and 0 bases from J, the gap between germline ends came to 25 bases. Germline CDR1 SGHTA, CDR2 FQGNSA. There are 19 residues in the CDR3. CDR3 sequence: CASSLKDRGSFGYQETQYF. The CDR3 DNA follows: TGTGCCAGCAGCCTGAAGGACAGAGGGAGCTTTGGGTACCAAGAGACCCAGTACTTC.

This chain connects TRBV5-1 to TRBJ1-1; TRBD1 might be the D (6 bases). Looked up from germline, CDR1 is SGHRS and CDR2 is YFSETQ. V lost 2 bases to trimming and J lost 4 bases, with 18 bases between them. CDR3 length equals 16 residues. CDR3 region: CASSLGSRGRATEAFF. The CDR3 DNA sequence: TGCGCCAGCAGCTTAGGAAGCAGGGGCCGGGCCACTGAAGCTTTCTTT.

This clonotype has a count of ten or more. The rearrangement joins TRBV12-3 or TRBV12-4 to TRBJ1-5; D not certain. CDR3 length: 13 residues. Trimming took 3 bases from V and 4 from J, leaving 7 bases between them. CDR3 sequence reads: CASSFRGNQPQHF. DNA for the CDR3: TGTGCCAGCAGTTTCAGAGGGAATCAGCCCCAGCATTTT.

This clonotype was counted only a few times. This chain links TRBV10-2 with TRBJ2-3, with D possibly TRBD2 on 5 matching bases. CDR1 and CDR2 (germline): WSHSY, SAAADI. The CDR3 loop spans 15 amino acids. The V and J ends lost 0 bases and 5 bases respectively, with 12 bases between them. DNA of the CDR3: TGCGCCAGCAGTGAGTCGTGGAAGCGGCAAGATACGCAGTATTTT. This encodes CASSESWKRQDTQYF.

This clonotype was counted a single time. V usage is TRBV4-2 and J usage is TRBJ2-1; 11 bases are shared with TRBD2. The J segment lost 4 bases and the V segment lost 6 bases, leaving 5 bases of the junction unmatched. The CDR3 totals 15 residues. Germline V gene sequence: CDR1 LGHNA, CDR2 YNFKEQ. CDR3 region: CASRPSSGGYNEQFF. DNA of the CDR3: TGTGCCAGCAGGCCCTCTAGCGGGGGGTACAATGAGCAGTTCTTC.

The chain combines TRBV6-5 with TRBJ2-7, with a tentative D call TRBD1 (6 bases). Germline V gene lookup returns CDR1 MNHEY and CDR2 SVGAGI. V lost 0 bases and J 3 bases, leaving 9 bases between the germline ends. The CDR3 extends over 14 amino acids. The DNA for the CDR3 is TGTGCCAGCAGTTACTCGGCCAGGGGCTACGAGCAGTACGTC. Translated, it gives CASSYSARGYEQYV.

This clonotype was picked up a small number of times. The V gene is TRBV21-1, the J gene TRBJ2-1; the DNA was not used to check the table's D call, TRBD1. TRBV21-1 is assigned pseudogene status. The CDR3 is 15 residues long. The CDR3: CASSKNRGGPNEQFF. CDR3 nucleotides: TGTGCCAGCAGCAAGAACAGGGGAGGTCCAAATGAGCAGTTCTTC.

This clonotype occurred many times. The rearrangement joins TRBV5-1 to TRBJ2-2, with D unclear. The CDR3 runs 16 residues. V was trimmed by 4 bases and J by 0 bases, leaving 13 bases between them. The germline V gene has CDR1 SGHRS and CDR2 YFSETQ. This CDR3 reads CASSSSGPPNTGELFF. The DNA for the CDR3 is TGCGCCAGCAGCAGCTCCGGGCCCCCGAACACCGGGGAGCTGTTTTTT.

The chain is built from TRBV20-1 and TRBJ2-5, with D unresolved. Germline V gene lookup returns CDR1 DFQATT and CDR2 SNEGSKA (reference sequence). The CDR3 runs 14 residues. Trimming stripped 1 base from V and 2 bases from J, with 11 bases between. CDR3 region: CSARGPGQQETQYF. The CDR3 DNA sequence: TGCAGTGCTAGAGGTCCTGGTCAGCAAGAGACCCAGTACTTC.

The rearrangement links TRBV3-2 to TRBJ1-4; TRBD1, the D gene given by the table, was not confirmed from the DNA. TRBV3-2 is annotated as a pseudogene. The CDR3 consists of 13 residues. This chain's CDR3 is CARPLDGNEKLFF. DNA for the CDR3: TGTGCCAGGCCCCTGGACGGTAATGAAAAACTGTTTTTT.

In its sample, this clonotype was seen a few times. The chain couples TRBV6-5 to TRBJ2-7; D may be TRBD2 (5 bases). Germline V gene lookup returns CDR1 MNHEY and CDR2 SVGAGI. The CDR3 has 13 residues. The V gene lost 5 bases and the J gene lost 3 bases, with 11 bases spanning the gap. CDR3 sequence (DNA): TGTGCCAGCAGTCGTACTAGTTACTACGAGCAGTACTTC. Amino acids: CASSRTSYYEQYF.

This clonotype was counted a few times. The CDR3 DNA sequence: TGTGCCAGCAGGCCACTAGCGGGGGGGCTATCCGGGGAGCTGTTTTTT. Protein product: CASRPLAGGLSGELFF. The V and J genes are TRBV12-3 or TRBV12-4 and TRBJ2-2; 13 bases are a match to TRBD2. CDR3 length: 16 amino acids. Trimming cost V 6 bases and J 6 bases; bases outside gene matches: 7.

Only a few counts were recorded for this clonotype. The chain has TRBV27 and TRBJ1-5; D is ambiguous. Germline-derived CDR1 and CDR2 are MNHEY and SMNVEV (reference sequence). Trimming removed 3 bases from V and 3 bases from J, with 9 bases in between. CDR3 length: 14 amino acids. Written as DNA, the CDR3 is TGTGCCAGCAGTTTCGGTAGGGTCAATCAGCCCCAGCATTTT. This sequence encodes CASSFGRVNQPQHF.

This clonotype has a count of ten or more. V and J are TRBV18 and TRBJ2-1, with 8 bases aligning to TRBD1. J gave up 4 bases and V 4 bases, and 9 bases lay outside the gene matches. Looked up from germline, CDR1 is KGHSH and CDR2 is LQKENI. This CDR3 comprises 16 residues. The CDR3, as DNA: TGTGCCAGCTCACTTAATCAGGGGGCGAAGTACAATGAGCAGTTCTTC. This codes for CASSLNQGAKYNEQFF.

The chain recombines TRBV18 with TRBJ2-5, with 8 bases that match TRBD1. CDR1 and CDR2 (germline): KGHSH, LQKENI. The trim removed 3 bases at V and 5 bases at J, leaving 5 bases unmatched. CDR3 length: 14 residues. Here the CDR3 DNA reads TGTGCCAGCTCACCGGACAGGGTGTCGGAGACCCAGTACTTC. As protein: CASSPDRVSETQYF.